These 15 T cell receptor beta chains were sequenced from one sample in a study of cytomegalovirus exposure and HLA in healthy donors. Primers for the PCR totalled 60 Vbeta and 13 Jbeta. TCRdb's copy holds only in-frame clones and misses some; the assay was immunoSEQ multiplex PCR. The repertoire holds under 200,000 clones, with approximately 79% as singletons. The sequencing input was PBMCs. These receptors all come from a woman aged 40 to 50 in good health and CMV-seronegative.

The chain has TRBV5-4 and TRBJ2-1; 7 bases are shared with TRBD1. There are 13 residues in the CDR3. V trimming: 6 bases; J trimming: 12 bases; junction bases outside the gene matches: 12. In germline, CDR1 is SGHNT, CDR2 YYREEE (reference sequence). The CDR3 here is CASNTETGLRQFF. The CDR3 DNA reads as TGTGCCAGCAACACTGAGACAGGGCTGCGGCAGTTCTTC.

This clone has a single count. The CDR3 DNA is TGCGCCAGCAGCTTGGCGCTAGCGGGCGAGCAGTTCTTC. Amino acid sequence: CASSLALAGEQFF. The chain uses TRBV5-1 and TRBJ2-1; 8 nucleotides match TRBD2. This CDR3 has 13 amino acids. With V trimmed by 0 bases and J by 10 bases, 3 bases remained unmatched. Per the germline V gene, CDR1 is SGHRS and CDR2 is YFSETQ.

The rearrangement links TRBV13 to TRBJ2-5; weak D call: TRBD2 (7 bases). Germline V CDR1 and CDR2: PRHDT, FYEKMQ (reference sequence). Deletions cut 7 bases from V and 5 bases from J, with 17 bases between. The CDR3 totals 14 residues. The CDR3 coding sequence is TGTGCCAGCACCGACCGGCCGGGGGGCGAGACCCAGTACTTC. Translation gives CASTDRPGGETQYF.

CDR3: CASSPRRDIVGTNEQFF. The CDR3 nucleotides are TGTGCCAGCAGCCCGCGCCGGGACATCGTGGGTACCAATGAGCAGTTCTTC. The V and J genes are TRBV5-4 and TRBJ2-1; TRBD1 is a possible D gene (6 bases). This CDR3 is built from 17 residues. Per germline, CDR1 SGHNT and CDR2 YYREEE (reference sequence). Trimming took off 4 bases at V and 6 bases at J, with 23 bases between the two ends.

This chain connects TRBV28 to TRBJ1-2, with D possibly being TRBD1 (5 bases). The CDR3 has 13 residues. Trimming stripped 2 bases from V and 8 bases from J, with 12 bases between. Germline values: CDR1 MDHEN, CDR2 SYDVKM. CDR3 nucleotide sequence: TGTGCCAGCAGTTTAGGACCCAGGGAAGGCTACACCTTC. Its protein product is CASSLGPREGYTF.

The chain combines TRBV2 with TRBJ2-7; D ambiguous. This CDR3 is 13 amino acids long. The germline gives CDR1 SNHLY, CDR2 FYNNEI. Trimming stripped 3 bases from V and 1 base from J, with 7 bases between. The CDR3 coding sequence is TGTGCCAGCAGTGACCCAGGATCCTACGAGCAGTACTTC. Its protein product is CASSDPGSYEQYF.

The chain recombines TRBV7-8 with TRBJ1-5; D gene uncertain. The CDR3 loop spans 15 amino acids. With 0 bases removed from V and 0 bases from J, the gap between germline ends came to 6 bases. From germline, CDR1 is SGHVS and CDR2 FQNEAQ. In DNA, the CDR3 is TGTGCCAGCAGCTTAGCGCGGGGTAGCAATCAGCCCCAGCATTTT. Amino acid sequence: CASSLARGSNQPQHF.

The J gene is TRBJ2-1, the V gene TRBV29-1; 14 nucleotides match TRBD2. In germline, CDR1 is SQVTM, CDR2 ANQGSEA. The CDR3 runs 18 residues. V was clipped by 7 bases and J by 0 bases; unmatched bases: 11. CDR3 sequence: CSGGLAGGTGSSYNEQFF. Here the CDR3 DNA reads TGCAGCGGTGGACTAGCGGGAGGTACCGGCTCCTCCTACAATGAGCAGTTCTTC.

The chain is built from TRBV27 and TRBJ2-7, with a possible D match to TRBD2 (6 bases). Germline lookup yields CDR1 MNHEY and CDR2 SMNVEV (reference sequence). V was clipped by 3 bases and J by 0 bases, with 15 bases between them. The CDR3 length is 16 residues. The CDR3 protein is CASSLRDFRSSYEQYF. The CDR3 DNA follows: TGTGCCAGCAGTTTGCGGGACTTTAGGAGCTCCTACGAGCAGTACTTC.

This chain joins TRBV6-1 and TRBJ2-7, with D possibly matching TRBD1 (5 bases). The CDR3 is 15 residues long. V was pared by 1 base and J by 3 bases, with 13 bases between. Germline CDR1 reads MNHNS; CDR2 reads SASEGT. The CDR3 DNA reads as TGTGCCAGCAGTGAAGGTGGGGCCACATACTACGAGCAGTACTTC. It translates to CASSEGGATYYEQYF.

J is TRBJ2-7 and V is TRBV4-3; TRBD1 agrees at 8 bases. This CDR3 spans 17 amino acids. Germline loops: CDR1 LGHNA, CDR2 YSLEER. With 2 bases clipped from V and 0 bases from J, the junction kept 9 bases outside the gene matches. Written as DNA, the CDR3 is TGCGCCAGCAGCCAACGAGGAGGCGGACAGGGCTCCTACGAGCAGTACTTC. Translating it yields CASSQRGGGQGSYEQYF.

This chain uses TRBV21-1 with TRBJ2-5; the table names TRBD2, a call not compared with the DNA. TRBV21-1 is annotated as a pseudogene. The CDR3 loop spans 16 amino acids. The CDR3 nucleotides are TGTGCCAGCATACCCCTGTCTAGGCAGTCCCAAGAGACCCAGTACTTC. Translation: CASIPLSRQSQETQYF.

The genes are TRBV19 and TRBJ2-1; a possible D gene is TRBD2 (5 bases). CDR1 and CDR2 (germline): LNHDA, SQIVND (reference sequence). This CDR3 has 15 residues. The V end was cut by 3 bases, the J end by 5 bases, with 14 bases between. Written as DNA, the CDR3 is TGTGCCAGTAGTATGGTTCTCGGGGTACACAATGAGCAGTTCTTC. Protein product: CASSMVLGVHNEQFF.

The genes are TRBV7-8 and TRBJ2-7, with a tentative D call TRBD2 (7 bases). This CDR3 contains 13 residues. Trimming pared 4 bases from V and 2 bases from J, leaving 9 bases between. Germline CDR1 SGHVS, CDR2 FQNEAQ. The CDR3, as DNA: TGTGCCAGCAGCTGGGGGGGGCCCTACGAGCAGTACTTC. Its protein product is CASSWGGPYEQYF.

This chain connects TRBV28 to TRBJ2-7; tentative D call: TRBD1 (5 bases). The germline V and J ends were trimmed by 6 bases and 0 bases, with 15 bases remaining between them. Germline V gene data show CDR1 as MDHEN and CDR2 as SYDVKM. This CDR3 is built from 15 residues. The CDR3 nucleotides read TGTGCCAGCAGCTTAATTGGGGCCAGCTCCTACGAGCAGTACTTC. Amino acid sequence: CASSLIGASSYEQYF.